This T cell receptor (beta chain) was captured in a study of sequential checkpoint blockade in melanoma. At the level of the study: Arm A got nivolumab then ipilimumab; arm B the reverse, 1:1. Both treatment sequences were followed by maintenance nivolumab.

The treatment denotes: randomized to nivolumab then ipilimumab (arm A) or the reverse (arm B). Patients had received no earlier DNA-damaging chemotherapy. Sorted cells were live CD3+CD8+, lacking CD19 and CD56, from PBMCs. The CDR3 covers 15 residues. From germline, CDR1 is SGDLS and CDR2 YYNGEE. V lost 4 bases and J lost 6; bases outside the gene matches: 11. The assay was immunoSEQ multiplex PCR, and TCRdb's table has in-frame clones only and misses some. The sample consists of 25,000 to 35,000 clones, about 86% of them appearing once. The V call is TRBV9, the J call TRBJ2-3, with 7 bases fitting TRBD1. Here the sequenced sample was CD8+ T cells sorted from blood (inferred from file names), taken from a patient given nivolumab and ipilimumab in sequence. The TCR was taken from a human donor with melanoma. This CDR3 is CASSKRGLVTDTQYF. The CDR3 nucleotides are TGTGCCAGCAGCAAAAGGGGGCTGGTTACCGATACGCAGTATTTT.